This T cell receptor (beta chain) comes out of a study of shared clonotypes between healthy human individuals. Study-wide points: The sole specimen, blood, was sampled, and tissue repertoires likely differ. Generation probabilities of non-shared clonotypes were lower (relative to those shared by all four donors).

As for this clone: The antigen remains undetermined. Distinct nucleotide sequences in the sample also encode this CDR3.

Profiled with immunoSEQ multiplex PCR; TCRdb holds only in-frame clones, not every one. The sample has 1,400,000 or so clones, 98% seen once. V lost 1 base and J 6 bases, leaving 5 bases between the germline ends. This CDR3 has 12 amino acids. Germline loops: CDR1 SGHRS, CDR2 YFSETQ. V gene TRBV5-1 combines with J gene TRBJ2-1, with D tentatively TRBD1 (5 bases). This sequence was found in a man between 25 and 39 years old in good health. The sample consisted of naive CD4+ T cells sorted from blood. The sample's subset: CD45RA+ positively selected. This CDR3 is CASSLQGNEQFF. CDR3 DNA: TGCGCCAGCAGCTTGCAGGGCAATGAGCAGTTCTTC.